The 11 T cell receptor beta chains below were found in one sample sequenced in a study of human T cells and chemical hapten exposure. Time point meaning: patch test 3, about 24 weeks after DPC sensitization. Treatment here: therapeutic diphenylcyclopropenone sensitization with weekly scalp DPC. Using its own MiXCR run on the RACE reads, TCRdb lists one record per CDR3 protein. The sample lists fewer than 200,000 distinct CDR3 sequences, about a quarter seen once, with about 2% in the top ten. Source: whole blood, taken in connection with sensitization to the hapten diphenylcyclopropenone (DPC). The origin of the receptors is a young woman with alopecia areata. Some clones in this sample may be carry-over from other donors' samples.

The chain combines TRBV24-1 with TRBJ2-5; possibly TRBD1 or TRBD2 for D (6 bases each). CDR1 is KGHDR, CDR2 SFDVKD, per germline. The V end was cut by 2 bases, the J end by 3 bases, with 18 bases between. The CDR3 has 17 amino acids. CDR3 in amino acids: CATSDSRRGQAKETQYF. The CDR3 DNA follows: TGTGCCACCAGTGATTCGCGTCGGGGGCAGGCCAAAGAGACCCAGTACTTC.

This clonotype was detected many times. The chain employs TRBV6-6 and TRBJ2-7, with D possibly matching TRBD1 (6 bases). V was shortened by 6 bases and J by 0 bases, with 9 bases between the two germline ends. Germline V gene data show CDR1 as MNHNY and CDR2 as SVGAGI (reference sequence). This CDR3 is built from 13 residues. In DNA form, the CDR3 reads TGTGCCAGCAGGAGACAGGACTCCTACGAGCAGTACTTC. Amino acid sequence: CASRRQDSYEQYF.

The V gene is TRBV5-1, the J gene TRBJ2-7; no definite D call. Germline CDR1 and CDR2: SGHRS and YFSETQ. Deletions cut 0 bases from V and 2 bases from J, with 12 bases between. The CDR3 totals 15 residues. The CDR3 here is CASSLDWQNTYEQYF. In DNA, the CDR3 is TGCGCCAGCAGCTTGGACTGGCAGAATACCTACGAGCAGTACTTC.

The J gene is TRBJ1-6, the V gene TRBV20-1; D unclear. The CDR3 is 13 residues long. The germline V and J ends were trimmed by 0 bases and 7 bases, with 7 bases remaining between them. CDR1 and CDR2 from the germline V gene are DFQATT and SNEGSKA (reference sequence). The CDR3 spells CSARDFANSPLHF. The CDR3 region has the DNA TGCAGTGCTAGAGATTTTGCGAATTCACCCCTCCACTTT.

This clonotype came up many times. The chain uses TRBV20-1 and TRBJ2-7, with 7 bases matching TRBD1. The V and J ends lost 5 bases and 1 base, in that order; junction bases with no gene match: 2. Per germline, CDR1 DFQATT and CDR2 SNEGSKA (reference sequence). The CDR3 sequence is 12 residues long. DNA for the CDR3: TGCAGTGCTGGGGACAGATCCTACGAGCAGTACTTC. It codes for CSAGDRSYEQYF.

The chain joins TRBV11-1 to TRBJ2-2; D remains ambiguous. The CDR3 is made up of 14 amino acids. CDR1 is SGHAT, CDR2 FQDESV, per germline (reference sequence). V lost 5 bases and J lost 4, with 11 bases in between. The CDR3 DNA follows: TGTGCCAGCAGCCTGCCGTTCCTCACCGGGGAGCTGTTTTTT. This sequence encodes CASSLPFLTGELFF.

The chain uses TRBV2 and TRBJ1-1, with D possibly being TRBD1 (6 bases). CDR1 is SNHLY and CDR2 is FYNNEI in the germline V gene. Between the trimmed V and J ends, which lost 4 bases and 5 bases, there was a span of 11 bases. The CDR3 extends over 13 amino acids. The CDR3 protein is CASSGGQKTEAFF. CDR3 nucleotide sequence: TGTGCCAGCAGTGGTGGACAGAAGACTGAAGCTTTCTTT.

This clonotype appeared once. V usage is TRBV5-1 and J usage is TRBJ2-3; 9 nucleotides align to TRBD1. This CDR3 is built from 17 residues. Germline values: CDR1 SGHRS, CDR2 YFSETQ. Trimming cost V 4 bases and J 1 base; bases outside gene matches: 10. CDR3 amino acids: CASSPLTRTGGTDTQYF. CDR3 sequence (DNA): TGCGCCAGCAGCCCCCTGACGCGGACAGGGGGCACAGATACGCAGTATTTT.

The chain uses TRBV6-5 and TRBJ2-1, with 10 bases matching TRBD2. V lost 5 bases, J lost 3 bases, and 4 bases stayed unmatched. The CDR3 contains 15 residues. In germline, CDR1 is MNHEY, CDR2 SVGAGI. CDR3 DNA sequence: TGTGCCAGCAGTGCTAGCGGGGGCCTCTACAATGAGCAGTTCTTC. Translated, it gives CASSASGGLYNEQFF.

This clonotype came up a few times. This chain joins TRBV4-1 and TRBJ1-1; 9 nucleotides agree with TRBD1. The CDR3 has 16 residues. In germline, CDR1 is MGHRA, CDR2 YSYEKL. The junction had 9 bases not matched to a gene; V was cut back by 3 bases and J by 4 bases. The CDR3 nucleotides read TGCGCCAGCAGCCACCTTGGGACAGGGAGGGGCACTGAAGCTTTCTTT. As protein: CASSHLGTGRGTEAFF.

This rearrangement joins TRBV7-9 to TRBJ2-3, with D perhaps TRBD2 (5 bases). The CDR3 has 14 amino acids. Germline lookup yields CDR1 SEHNR and CDR2 FQNEAQ (reference sequence). V was shortened by 3 bases and J by 5 bases, with 12 bases between the two germline ends. The CDR3, as DNA: TGTGCCAGCAGCTTGGCTCAGGCGGGAGATACGCAGTATTTT. Its protein is CASSLAQAGDTQYF.